The source of this T cell receptor (beta chain) is a study of cytomegalovirus exposure and HLA in healthy donors. Study results and caveats: The study flagged around 150 TCR beta chains as cytomegalovirus-associated. In vitro experiments confirmed that a few CMV-associated chains were specific for CMV antigens.

A single count supports this clone. The antigen remains undetermined. The data were produced by immunoSEQ multiplex PCR, yet TCRdb's version contains in-frame clones alone and is incomplete. Of 160,000 or so clones listed, 85% to 90% are singletons. The source of this sequence is a man younger than 35 in good health and CMV-seronegative. Sequencing used PBMCs.

CDR3 loop: CASSWSWDTEAFF. The CDR3 DNA is TGTGCCAGCAGTTGGAGCTGGGACACTGAAGCTTTCTTT. The chain uses TRBV6-5 and TRBJ1-1; unclear D gene. The V gene's germline CDR1 is MNHEY and CDR2 SVGAGI. V shed 4 bases and J shed 3 bases, with 9 bases lying between them. The CDR3 length is 13 residues.